The rows below give T cell receptor beta chains drawn from one sample of a study of radiotherapy plus CTLA-4 blockade in lung cancer. Assay used: immunoSEQ multiplex PCR; TCRdb lists only in-frame clones, some missing. This table has 40,000 to 55,000 clones, approximately 86% appearing once. The source was peripheral blood, collected from a patient treated with radiotherapy plus ipilimumab. These receptors were taken from a human donor with non-small cell lung cancer that progressed on radiotherapy plus ipilimumab. Some clones in this sample may be carry-over from other donors' samples. Each CDR3 is given with its conserved first and last residue. Fields, in order: clone size, V gene, J gene, D gene, CDR3 DNA, CDR3 protein. D genes are given only for firm matches. The size field is filled for only some rows; it gives once, few, many or a size class.

>.|TRBV11-1|TRBJ2-2|.
TGTGCCAGCAGCTTAACAGTAACCGGGGAGCTGTTTTTT
CASSLTVTGELFF
>.|TRBV6-4|TRBJ2-6|.
TGTGCCAGCAGTGACCAGTTAGTGGGGGGGCCTTTTCTCTCTGGGGCCAACGTCCTGACTTTC
CASSDQLVGGPFLSGANVLTF
>.|TRBV9|TRBJ2-1|TRBD1
TGTGCCAGCAGCACTGACGAGGGGGCTTCCCGCAATGAGCAGTTCTTC
CASSTDEGASRNEQFF
>.|TRBV6-5|TRBJ2-7|.
TGTGCCAGCAGTCGGCAGGGGAGTTCCTACGAGCAGTACTTC
CASSRQGSSYEQYF
>.|TRBV7-9|TRBJ2-7|.
TGTGCCAGCAGCTTAGAACGGGGGAACTACGAGCAGTACTTC
CASSLERGNYEQYF
>once|TRBV30|TRBJ2-7|TRBD2
TGTGCCTGGGCGTTCGGAGGGGAGGGTAACGAGCAGTACTTC
CAWAFGGEGNEQYF
>.|TRBV5-5|TRBJ2-4|.
TGTGCCAGCTCTACCCGGGTGTTTCTAAACATTCAGTACTTC
CASSTRVFLNIQYF
>.|TRBV4-3|TRBJ2-2|TRBD2
TGCGCCAGCACCCTCCGGACTAGCGGCAACACCGGGGAGCTGTTTTTT
CASTLRTSGNTGELFF
>.|TRBV27|TRBJ2-5|TRBD1
TGTGCCAGCAAGGGGACAGGAGAGACCCAGTACTTC
CASKGTGETQYF
>.|TRBV7-9|TRBJ1-4|.
TGTGCCAGCAGCTTAGGGGAGGGCTCTAGGATGTTTTTT
CASSLGEGSRMFF
>.|TRBV19|TRBJ2-3|TRBD1
TGTGCCAGTAGACCCGGACAGGGGGCAGATACGCAGTATTTT
CASRPGQGADTQYF
>.|TRBV18|TRBJ2-2|TRBD1
TGTGCCAGCTCACCACTGGGACAGGGAAGGGGCACCGGGGAGCTGTTTTTT
CASSPLGQGRGTGELFF
>.|TRBV28|TRBJ1-1|.
TGTGCCAGCAGTCCCGGCGGATTGAACACTGAAGCTTTCTTT
CASSPGGLNTEAFF
>.|TRBV30|TRBJ2-1|.
TGTGCCTGGTCTCTACAGGGCAATGAGCAGTTCTTC
CAWSLQGNEQFF
>.|TRBV6-6|TRBJ1-6|.
TGTGCCAGCAGTTACGAGGGCCAGAATTCACCCCTCCACTTT
CASSYEGQNSPLHF
>.|TRBV4-1|TRBJ2-1|TRBD2
TGCGCCAGCAGCCAGGCCGCGACTAGCGGGGGCGACAATGAGCAGTTCTTC
CASSQAATSGGDNEQFF